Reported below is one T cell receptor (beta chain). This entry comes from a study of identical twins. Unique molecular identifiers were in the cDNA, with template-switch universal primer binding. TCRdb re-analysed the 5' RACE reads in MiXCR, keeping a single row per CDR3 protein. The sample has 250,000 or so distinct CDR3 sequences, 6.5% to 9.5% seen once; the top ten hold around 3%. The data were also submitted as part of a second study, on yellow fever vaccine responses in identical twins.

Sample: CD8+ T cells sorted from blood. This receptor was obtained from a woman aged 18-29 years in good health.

The CDR3 bases are TGTGCCAGCAGGAACACAGGGTTTCTTGGCGAGCAGTACTTC. Translating gives CASRNTGFLGEQYF. This chain connects TRBV2 to TRBJ2-7; possibly TRBD1 for D (6 bases). V was shortened by 6 bases and J by 6 bases, with 18 bases between the two germline ends. The CDR3 has 14 amino acids. Germline CDR1 and CDR2: SNHLY and FYNNEI.